This T cell receptor beta chain was sequenced in a study of regulatory T cells in long-lasting Graves disease. Study overall: Over-5-year antithyroid drug use with positive TSH receptor antibodies defined persistent Graves' disease in the study. Overall study findings and caveats: Patients with persistent disease shared over 2,500 public clonotypes, outpacing the approximately 870 shared by new patients.

This sample's time point: persistent/refractory GD, antithyroid drugs over 5 years with positive TRAb. From PBMCs, RNA was extracted and then used to make the TCR library. A roughly 10-milliliter sample of peripheral blood was drawn into EDTA tubes. A note on this clonotype: Its matching antigen is unknown.

Arm-PCR of CDR3 regions with iRepertoire HTBI primers generated TCR beta libraries. TCRdb recomputed calls from the multiplex PCR reads with MiXCR, one row per CDR3 protein. The sample records some 300,000 distinct CDR3 sequences, 22% being singletons. The specimen comprised peripheral blood mononuclear cells (PBMCs), sampled when the disease was refractory, from a patient treated with antithyroid drugs. The TCR sequence derives from a female donor with Graves disease.

CDR3 in DNA: TGTGCCAGCTCATCCGCGAGTTACGGAGGCCACGAGCAGTACTTC. Translating gives CASSSASYGGHEQYF. V is TRBV18 and J is TRBJ2-7, with D perhaps TRBD2 (5 bases). CDR1 and CDR2 (germline): KGHSH, LQKENI. The CDR3 consists of 15 residues. Trimming cost V 5 bases and J 5 bases, with 19 bases left between them.